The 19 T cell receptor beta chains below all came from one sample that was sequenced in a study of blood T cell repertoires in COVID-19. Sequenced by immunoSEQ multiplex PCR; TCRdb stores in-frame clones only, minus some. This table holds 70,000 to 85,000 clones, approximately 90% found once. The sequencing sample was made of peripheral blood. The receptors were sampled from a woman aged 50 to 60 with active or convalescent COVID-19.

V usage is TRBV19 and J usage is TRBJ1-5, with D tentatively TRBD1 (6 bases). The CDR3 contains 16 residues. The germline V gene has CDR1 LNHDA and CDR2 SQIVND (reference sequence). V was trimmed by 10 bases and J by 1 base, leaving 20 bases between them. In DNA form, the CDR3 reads TGTGCCACAAGGGACAATCTTATATTCAGCAATCAGCCCCAGCATTTT. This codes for CATRDNLIFSNQPQHF. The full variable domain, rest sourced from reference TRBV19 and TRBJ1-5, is DGGITQSPKYLFRKEGQNVTLSCEQNLNHDAMYWYRQDPGQGLRLIYYSQIVNDFQKGDIAEGYSVSREKKESFPLTVTSAQKNPTAFYLCATRDNLIFSNQPQHFGDGTRLSIL.

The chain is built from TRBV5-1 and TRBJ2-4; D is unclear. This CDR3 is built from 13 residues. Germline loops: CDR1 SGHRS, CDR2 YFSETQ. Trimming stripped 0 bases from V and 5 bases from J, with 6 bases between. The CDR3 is CASSLDEENIQYF. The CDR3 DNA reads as TGCGCCAGCAGCTTGGATGAGGAAAACATTCAGTACTTC.

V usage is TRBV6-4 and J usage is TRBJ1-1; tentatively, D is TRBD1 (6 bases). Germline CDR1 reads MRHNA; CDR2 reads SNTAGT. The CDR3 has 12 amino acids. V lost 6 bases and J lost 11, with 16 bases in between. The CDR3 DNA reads TGTGCCAGCAGCGCCGAGGGGGGGGTGGCTTTCTTT. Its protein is CASSAEGGVAFF.

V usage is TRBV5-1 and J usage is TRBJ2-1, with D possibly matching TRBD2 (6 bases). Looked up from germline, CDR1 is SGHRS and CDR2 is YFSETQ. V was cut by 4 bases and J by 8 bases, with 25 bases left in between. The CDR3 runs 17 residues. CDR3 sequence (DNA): TGCGCCAGCAGCCCCGGTTTGGCACTAGCTCTATCCGATGAGCAGTTCTTC. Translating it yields CASSPGLALALSDEQFF.

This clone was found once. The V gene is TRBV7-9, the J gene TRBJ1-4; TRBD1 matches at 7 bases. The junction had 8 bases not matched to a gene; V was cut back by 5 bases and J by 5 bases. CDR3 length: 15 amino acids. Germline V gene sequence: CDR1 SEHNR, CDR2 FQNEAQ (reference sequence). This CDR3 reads CASSHKTGMNEKLFF. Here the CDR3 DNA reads TGTGCCAGCAGCCATAAGACAGGGATGAATGAAAAACTGTTTTTT.

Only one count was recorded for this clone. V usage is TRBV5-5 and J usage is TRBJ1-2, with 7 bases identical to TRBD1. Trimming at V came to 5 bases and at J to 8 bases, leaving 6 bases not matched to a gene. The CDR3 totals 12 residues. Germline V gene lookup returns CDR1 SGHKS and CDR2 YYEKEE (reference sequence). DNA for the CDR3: TGTGCCAGCAGGAGTCCGGGACAGGGCTACACCTTC. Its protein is CASRSPGQGYTF.

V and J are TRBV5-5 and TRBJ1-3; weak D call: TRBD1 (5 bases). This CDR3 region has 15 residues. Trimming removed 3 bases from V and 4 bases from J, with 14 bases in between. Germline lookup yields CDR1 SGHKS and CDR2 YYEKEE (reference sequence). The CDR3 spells CASSSGGIGGNTIYF. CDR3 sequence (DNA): TGTGCCAGCAGCTCCGGGGGAATAGGAGGAAACACCATATATTTT.

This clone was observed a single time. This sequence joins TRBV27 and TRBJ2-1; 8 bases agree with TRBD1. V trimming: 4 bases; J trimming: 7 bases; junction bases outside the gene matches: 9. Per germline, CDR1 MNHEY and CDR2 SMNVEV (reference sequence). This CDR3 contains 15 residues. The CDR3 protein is CASSSIWTGLNEQFF. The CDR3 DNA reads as TGTGCCAGCAGTTCCATTTGGACAGGGTTGAATGAGCAGTTCTTC.

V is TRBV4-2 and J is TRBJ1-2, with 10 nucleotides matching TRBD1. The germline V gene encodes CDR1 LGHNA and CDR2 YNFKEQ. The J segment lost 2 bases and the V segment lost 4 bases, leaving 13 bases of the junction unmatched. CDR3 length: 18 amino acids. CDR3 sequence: CASSPPVRDRGRNYGYTF. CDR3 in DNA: TGTGCCAGCAGCCCCCCCGTCCGGGACAGGGGTCGGAACTATGGCTACACCTTC.

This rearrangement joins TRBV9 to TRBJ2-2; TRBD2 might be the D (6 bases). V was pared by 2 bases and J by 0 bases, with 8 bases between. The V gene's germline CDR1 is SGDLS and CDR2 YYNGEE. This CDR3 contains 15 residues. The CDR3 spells CASSVGLSNTGELFF. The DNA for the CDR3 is TGTGCCAGCAGCGTGGGACTGTCGAACACCGGGGAGCTGTTTTTT.

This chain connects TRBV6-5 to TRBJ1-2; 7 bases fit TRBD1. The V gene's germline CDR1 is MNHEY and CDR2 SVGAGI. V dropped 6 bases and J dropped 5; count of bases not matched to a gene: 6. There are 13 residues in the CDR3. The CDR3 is CASSPGGPYGYTF. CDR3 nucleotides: TGTGCCAGCAGCCCAGGGGGGCCTTATGGCTACACCTTC.

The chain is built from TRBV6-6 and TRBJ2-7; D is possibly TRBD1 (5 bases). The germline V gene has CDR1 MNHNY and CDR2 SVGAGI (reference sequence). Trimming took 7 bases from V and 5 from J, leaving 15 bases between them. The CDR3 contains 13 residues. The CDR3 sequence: CASMGHQGHEQYF. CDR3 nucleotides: TGTGCCAGCATGGGGCACCAGGGCCACGAGCAGTACTTC.

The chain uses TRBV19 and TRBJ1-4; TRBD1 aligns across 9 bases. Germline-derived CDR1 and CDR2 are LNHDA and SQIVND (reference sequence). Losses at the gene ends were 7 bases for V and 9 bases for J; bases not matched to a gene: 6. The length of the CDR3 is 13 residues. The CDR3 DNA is TGTGCCAGTACCGAACAGGGGGCAAAAAAACTGTTTTTT. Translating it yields CASTEQGAKKLFF.

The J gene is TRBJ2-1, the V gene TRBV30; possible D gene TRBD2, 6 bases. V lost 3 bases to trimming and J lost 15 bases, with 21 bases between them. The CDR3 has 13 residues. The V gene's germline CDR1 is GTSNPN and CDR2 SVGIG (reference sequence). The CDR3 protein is CAWREPSGAGMFF. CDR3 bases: TGTGCCTGGAGGGAACCCTCTGGAGCGGGTATGTTCTTC.

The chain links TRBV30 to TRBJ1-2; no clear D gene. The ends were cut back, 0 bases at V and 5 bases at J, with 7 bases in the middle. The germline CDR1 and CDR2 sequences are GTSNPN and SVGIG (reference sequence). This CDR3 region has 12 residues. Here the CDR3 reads CAWSVQSYGYTF. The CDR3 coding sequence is TGTGCCTGGAGTGTACAGAGTTATGGCTACACCTTC.

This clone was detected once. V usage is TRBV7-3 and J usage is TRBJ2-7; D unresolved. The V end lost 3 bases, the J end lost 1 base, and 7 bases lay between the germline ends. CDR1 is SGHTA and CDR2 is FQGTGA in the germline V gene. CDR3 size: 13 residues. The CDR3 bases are TGTGCCAGCAGCTTGACACCTTCCTACGAGCAGTACTTC. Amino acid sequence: CASSLTPSYEQYF.

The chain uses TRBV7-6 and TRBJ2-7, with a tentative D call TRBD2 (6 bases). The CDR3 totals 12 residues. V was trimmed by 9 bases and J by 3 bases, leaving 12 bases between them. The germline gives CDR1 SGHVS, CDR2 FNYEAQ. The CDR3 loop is CASGGSSYEQYF. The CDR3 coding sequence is TGTGCCAGTGGGGGGAGTAGCTACGAGCAGTACTTC.

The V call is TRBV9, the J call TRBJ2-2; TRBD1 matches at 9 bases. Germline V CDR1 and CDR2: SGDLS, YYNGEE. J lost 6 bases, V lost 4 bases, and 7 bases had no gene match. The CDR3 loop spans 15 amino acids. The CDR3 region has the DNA TGTGCCAGCAGCCCCGGGACAGGGAAAGCCGGGGAGCTGTTTTTT. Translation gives CASSPGTGKAGELFF.

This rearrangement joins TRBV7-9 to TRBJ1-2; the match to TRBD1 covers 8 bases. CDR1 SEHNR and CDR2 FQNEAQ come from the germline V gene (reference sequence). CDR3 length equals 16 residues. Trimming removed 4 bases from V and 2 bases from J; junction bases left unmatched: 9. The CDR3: CASSSLQGARNYGYTF. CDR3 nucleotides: TGTGCCAGCAGCTCACTTCAGGGGGCGCGGAACTATGGCTACACCTTC.